The rows below give T cell receptor beta chains drawn from one sample of a study of T cells in localized non-small cell lung cancer. Sequencing was performed with immunoSEQ multiplex PCR; in TCRdb, only in-frame clones are kept and a portion is missing. The table lists about 52,000 clones, around 90% of them singletons, with 16% in the top ten. The material sequenced was PBMCs, taken before any cancer treatment. The origin of the receptors is a female donor with stage II lung adenocarcinoma. Both conserved end residues are part of each CDR3. Each record gives: V gene, J gene, clone size, D gene, CDR3 DNA, CDR3 protein. The D gene is left open where the match is weak. Only part of the rows carry a size: once, few, many, or a class if the clone is expanded.

>TRBV29-1|TRBJ1-1|-|-
TGCAGCGTACCCAGCAGGGCCACTGAAGCTTTCTTT
CSVPSRATEAFF
>TRBV7-6|TRBJ2-2|-|-
TGTGCCAGCAGCTTTCTCCCCAACACCGGGGAGCTGTTTTTT
CASSFLPNTGELFF
>TRBV5-6|TRBJ2-5|-|TRBD1
TGTGCCAGCAGCTTGGCAGGGGGAGAGACCCAGTACTTC
CASSLAGGETQYF
>TRBV11-3|TRBJ2-2|-|TRBD1
TGTGCCAGCTCGGGGCCGGACAGGGGAGGTACCGGGGAGCTGTTTTTT
CASSGPDRGGTGELFF
>TRBV5-1|TRBJ2-7|-|TRBD1
TGCGCCAGCAGCCCCGCGGTAAGGACAGGGCGCTACGAGCAGTACTTC
CASSPAVRTGRYEQYF
>TRBV2|TRBJ1-1|-|-
TGTGCCAGCAGTCGATCATGGAACACTGAAGCTTTCTTT
CASSRSWNTEAFF
>TRBV11-3|TRBJ2-3|-|-
TGTGCCAGCAGCTTACGGGGGACCTGGGGAGATACGCAGTATTTT
CASSLRGTWGDTQYF
>TRBV7-2|TRBJ2-3|-|-
TGTGCCAGCAGCCCAGGGAGCACAGATACGCAGTATTTT
CASSPGSTDTQYF
>TRBV10-2|TRBJ1-1|few|TRBD1
TGCGCCAGCAGTTCGGACAGGGGGCGGGCTGAAGCTTTCTTT
CASSSDRGRAEAFF
>TRBV5-1|TRBJ1-6|-|-
TGCGCCAGCAGCTTGGGCAGGGAGAATTCACCCCTCCACTTT
CASSLGRENSPLHF
>TRBV11-2|TRBJ2-4|-|TRBD1
TGTGCCAGCAGCACAGGGGCCTTCTCTTGGATTCAGTACTTC
CASSTGAFSWIQYF
>TRBV5-1|TRBJ2-7|-|-
TGCGCCAGCAGCCCACGGCAGGTCGGGACTCCGGCCTACGAGCAGTACTTC
CASSPRQVGTPAYEQYF
>TRBV7-9|TRBJ2-7|-|TRBD2
TGTGCCAGCAGCTTTGCTAGCGGGACGAGGGAGCAGTACTTC
CASSFASGTREQYF
>TRBV19|TRBJ2-1|-|TRBD1
TGTGCCAGTAGTATCCGGGACAGGGGGGGTGAGCAGTTCTTC
CASSIRDRGGEQFF
>TRBV10-3|TRBJ2-2|-|-
TGTGCCATCCCCCGGCGGGGAGAGAACACCGGGGAGCTGTTTTTT
CAIPRRGENTGELFF
>TRBV19|TRBJ2-7|-|TRBD2
TGTGCCAGTAGTCTGGGGACTAGCGGGGGGGCCTACGAGCAGTACTTC
CASSLGTSGGAYEQYF
>TRBV15|TRBJ1-2|-|-
TGTGCCACCAGCATCCGTCAGGGATATGGCTACACCTTC
CATSIRQGYGYTF
>TRBV27|TRBJ1-1|once|-
TGTGCCAGCAGTCATATATCCCCGGCCAGGGTAGGCACTGAAGCTTTCTTT
CASSHISPARVGTEAFF
>TRBV18|TRBJ1-2|-|-
TGTGCCAGCTCACCAGAGGGGAGCTATGGCTACACCTTC
CASSPEGSYGYTF
>TRBV11-2|TRBJ1-4|-|TRBD1
TGTGCCAGCAGCTTGCAAGGGGGCTGGGATGAAAAACTGTTTTTT
CASSLQGGWDEKLFF
>TRBV7-6|TRBJ2-5|-|-
TGTGCCAGCAGCTTAGCAGGGGGTGCAGAGACCCAGTACTTC
CASSLAGGAETQYF
>TRBV19|TRBJ2-1|once|TRBD1
TGTGCCAGTAGTATGAGGCTCGGGACAGGGGTTTACAATGAGCAGTTCTTC
CASSMRLGTGVYNEQFF
>TRBV6-6|TRBJ1-1|-|-
TGTGCCAGCACTCCCGGGACGCTCATGAACACTGAAGCTTTCTTT
CASTPGTLMNTEAFF
>TRBV30|TRBJ1-4|once|-
TGTGCCTGGAGTGAGGGAGACCTTGCAACTAATGAAAAACTGTTTTTT
CAWSEGDLATNEKLFF
>TRBV25-1|TRBJ1-2|once|-
TGTGCCAGCAGTCCGGGGGGGGTCGCTCTCTATGGCTACACCTTC
CASSPGGVALYGYTF
>TRBV2|TRBJ2-1|-|TRBD1
TGTGCCAGCAATATATTACAGGGGAATGAGCAGTTCTTC
CASNILQGNEQFF
>TRBV6-6|TRBJ1-1|few|-
TGTGCCAGCAGTTACTCGAGGGGCCTGGGCACTGAAGCTTTCTTT
CASSYSRGLGTEAFF
>TRBV19|TRBJ1-5|-|-
TGTGCCAGTAGAACCACGGGGGCAGGGGTCTGGCAGCCCCAGCATTTT
CASRTTGAGVWQPQHF
>TRBV19|TRBJ1-3|-|-
TGTGCCAGTAGTAAAGGGGCAGGGCCTGGAAACACCATATATTTT
CASSKGAGPGNTIYF
>TRBV27|TRBJ1-1|-|-
TGTGCCAGCAGATTACAGGGAGGCCGGAACACTGAAGCTTTCTTT
CASRLQGGRNTEAFF
>TRBV4-2|TRBJ1-4|-|TRBD1
TGTGCCAGCAGCCAAGAGGACAGGGTAGGGGTGAGTGAAAAACTGTTTTTT
CASSQEDRVGVSEKLFF
>TRBV5-4|TRBJ2-7|once|-
TGTGCCAGCAGCTTGGGGGGGAAGCGCCCCTACGAGCAGTACTTC
CASSLGGKRPYEQYF
>TRBV5-1|TRBJ2-2|once|TRBD1
TGCGCCAGCCTAGGTGAGGGGACAGGTGCGTGGACCGGGGAGCTGTTTTTT
CASLGEGTGAWTGELFF
>TRBV7-9|TRBJ1-1|-|TRBD1
TGTGCCAGCAGCTTAAGACAGGGGTCTGACACTGAAGCTTTCTTT
CASSLRQGSDTEAFF
>TRBV7-9|TRBJ1-3|-|TRBD1
TGTGCCAGCAGCTTGACCGCGGGACAGGGAAACACCATATATTTT
CASSLTAGQGNTIYF
>TRBV27|TRBJ2-5|-|-
TGTGCCAGCAGGTCCGGGGAGACCCAGTACTTC
CASRSGETQYF
>TRBV6-6|TRBJ2-1|few|-
TGTGCCAGCAGGACGGACTACCCTAACCTTAATGAGCAGTTCTTC
CASRTDYPNLNEQFF
>TRBV7-9|TRBJ2-1|-|TRBD2
TGTGCCAGCATCCTAGCGGGGGGGCCCTACAATGAGCAGTTCTTC
CASILAGGPYNEQFF
>TRBV5-1|TRBJ2-5|-|-
TGCGCCAGCAGCTTGGTGGGGACTGCTACTCAAGAGACCCAGTACTTC
CASSLVGTATQETQYF
>TRBV27|TRBJ1-1|-|TRBD1
TGTGCCAGCAGTAAGCGGGACAGGGCCACTGAAGCTTTCTTT
CASSKRDRATEAFF
>TRBV19|TRBJ2-7|-|-
TGTGCCAGTAAGTCGGCTTACGAGCAGTACTTC
CASKSAYEQYF
>TRBV9|TRBJ2-1|-|-
TGTGCCAGCAGCGGATACAGGGCGGGGATCTCCTACAATGAGCAGTTCTTC
CASSGYRAGISYNEQFF
>TRBV19|TRBJ1-2|-|TRBD1
TGTGCCAGTAGCCAGACAGGGGTCAACTATGGCTACACCTTC
CASSQTGVNYGYTF
>TRBV18|TRBJ1-4|-|-
TGTGCCAGCTCACCACCAGGGGCAACTAATGAAAAACTGTTTTTT
CASSPPGATNEKLFF
>TRBV27|TRBJ2-5|once|-
TGTGCCAGCAGTTTATCTAGCCGGCGGTGGGAGACCCAGTACTTC
CASSLSSRRWETQYF
>TRBV6-1|TRBJ1-5|-|-
TGTGCCAGCAGTGAAAGGACAGATTATAGCAATCAGCCCCAGCATTTT
CASSERTDYSNQPQHF
>TRBV7-6|TRBJ2-5|-|-
TGTGCCAGCGGAACCAGGCCGGGCAGCGTGCAGACCCAGTACTTC
CASGTRPGSVQTQYF